This TCR beta chain stems from a study of T cell responses to AZD1222 COVID-19 vaccine. For this clone: Antigen unknown.

The CDR3 spans 16 residues. The V gene lost 5 bases and the J gene lost 4 bases, with 18 bases spanning the gap. Germline V gene sequence: CDR1 SGHTA, CDR2 FQGNSA. General observations from the study: The study found Spike-specific TCR breadth and depth rose after two AZD1222 doses. Close to half of all spike-specific TCRs reportedly target regions of the variants that are unmutated.

Repertoires were generated with immunoSEQ multiplex PCR, while TCRdb's copy carries only in-frame clones and drops some. The sample carries 150,000 to 200,000 clones, approximately 94% recorded once. The input for sequencing was peripheral blood, taken 28 days after the second AZD1222 dose. The clonotype comes from an adult who received the AZD1222 COVID-19 vaccine. The J gene is TRBJ1-3, the V gene TRBV7-2; D unresolved. CDR3: CASSLLGPSAGNTIYF. CDR3 sequence (DNA): TGTGCCAGCAGCCTCCTCGGACCCTCTGCGGGAAACACCATATATTTT.